These T cell receptor beta chains were read from a single sample in a study of shared clonotypes between healthy human individuals. Repertoires were generated with immunoSEQ multiplex PCR, while TCRdb's copy carries only in-frame clones and drops some. The sample holds 1,400,000 or so clones, approximately 98.5% seen once. The sample consisted of naive CD4+ T cells sorted from blood. These receptors all come from a man younger than 40 in good health. Each CDR3 is given without its conserved first and last residue. The listing skips clone size in some rows; elsewhere it reads once, few, many or a size class.

j_call v_call clone_size cdr3_aa
TRBJ2-5 TRBV4-1 . ASSQDRETQY
TRBJ2-1 TRBV27 . ASQYYPSNEQF
TRBJ2-7 TRBV7-9 few ASSLAGTGGYEQY
TRBJ2-7 TRBV28 . ASSFELGNTGQGSYEQY
TRBJ2-5 TRBV18 . ASSETGLQETQY
TRBJ2-2 TRBV7-9 . ASSHTGTANTGELF
TRBJ2-3 TRBV18 . ASSPVPGSTDTQY
TRBJ2-1 TRBV7-2 . ASSHGGGLSYNEQF
TRBJ2-7 TRBV6-1 . ATGDRGRSYEQY
TRBJ1-1 TRBV27 once ASTPRQGAEAF
TRBJ2-5 TRBV7-8 . ASSSGLAREETQY
TRBJ1-1 TRBV18 . ASSPLMDGNTEAF
TRBJ2-1 TRBV4-1 . ASSQPRGEQF
TRBJ2-7 TRBV11-2 . ASREGTAMAYEQY
TRBJ1-2 TRBV6-4 . ASTVEVGRNYGYT
TRBJ1-1 TRBV9 . ASSVEPGDITEAF
TRBJ2-1 TRBV18 . ASSTGLAGNNEQF
TRBJ2-1 TRBV15 . ATSGGYNEQF
TRBJ2-7 TRBV11-2 . ASSLAGGPYEQY
TRBJ1-5 TRBV10-2 . ASKALNQPQH
TRBJ1-2 TRBV5-1 . ALGGTGDSNYGYT
TRBJ2-7 TRBV5-1 . ASSLDRASYEQY
TRBJ1-4 TRBV7-2 . ASSKTGLATNEKLF
TRBJ1-1 TRBV7-2 . ASSLDGGLSTEAF
TRBJ2-7 TRBV6-5 . ASGRTGTYEQY
TRBJ2-7 TRBV5-1 . ASSLRRKGQGASYEQY
TRBJ2-7 TRBV30 . AWRDRKRQQY
TRBJ2-1 TRBV5-1 . ASSTGQPYEQF
TRBJ2-3 TRBV2 . ASSVSGSTDTQY
TRBJ2-7 TRBV28 . ASTKEGGLGYEQY
TRBJ2-3 TRBV30 . AWSVASGKTDTQY
TRBJ1-2 TRBV5-1 . ASSYSGGEVGYT
TRBJ2-7 TRBV7-2 . ASSFGRGYEQY
TRBJ2-3 TRBV9 . ASSSTSVADTQY
TRBJ2-2 TRBV19 . ASSLPTGVNTGELF
TRBJ1-1 TRBV29-1 . SVDWTGRPEAF
TRBJ2-5 TRBV7-2 . ASQASLQETQY
TRBJ2-7 TRBV2 . ASSEALQGGEQY
TRBJ1-5 TRBV18 . ASSPRPNNQPQH
TRBJ2-7 TRBV28 . ASRPGTGGSPPRFSYEQY
TRBJ2-7 TRBV5-1 . ASSLGTTSGTYEQY
TRBJ2-2 TRBV28 . AGSRFGELF
TRBJ2-7 TRBV11-2 . ASSLRGGPEQY
TRBJ2-3 TRBV2 . ASKYGGTTDTQY
TRBJ2-3 TRBV7-8 . ASSTTGGTDTQY
TRBJ2-5 TRBV19 . ASSIGTHQETQY
TRBJ1-2 TRBV2 . ASSEGGARGYT
TRBJ2-3 TRBV7-8 . ASSLTPQKGRTDTQY
TRBJ2-7 TRBV11-2 . ASSSRQNEQY
TRBJ2-7 TRBV10-3 . AIRAGPYEQY
TRBJ2-5 TRBV9 . ASSVGASGETQY
TRBJ2-7 TRBV5-8 . ASSWDLGSYEQY
TRBJ2-7 TRBV15 once ATSGASGRGYEQY
TRBJ2-3 TRBV7-9 once ASSLVSGTDTQY